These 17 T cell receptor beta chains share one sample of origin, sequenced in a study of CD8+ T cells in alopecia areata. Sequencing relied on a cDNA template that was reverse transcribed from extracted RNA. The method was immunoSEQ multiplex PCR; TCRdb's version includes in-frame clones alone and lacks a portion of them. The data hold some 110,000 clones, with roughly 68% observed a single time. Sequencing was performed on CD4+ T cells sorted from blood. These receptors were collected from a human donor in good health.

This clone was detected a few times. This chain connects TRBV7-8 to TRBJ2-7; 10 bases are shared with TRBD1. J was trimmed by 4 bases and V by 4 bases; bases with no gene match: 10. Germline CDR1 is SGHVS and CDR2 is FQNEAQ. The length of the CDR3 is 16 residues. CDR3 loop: CASSWGTGAKTYEQYF. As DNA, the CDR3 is TGTGCCAGCAGCTGGGGGACAGGGGCGAAGACTTACGAGCAGTACTTC.

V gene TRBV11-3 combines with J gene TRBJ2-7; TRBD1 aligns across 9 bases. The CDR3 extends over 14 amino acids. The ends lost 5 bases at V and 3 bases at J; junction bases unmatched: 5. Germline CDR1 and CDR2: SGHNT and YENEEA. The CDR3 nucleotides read TGTGCCAGCAGCCCGGGACAGGGTGTCTACGAGCAGTACTTC. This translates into CASSPGQGVYEQYF. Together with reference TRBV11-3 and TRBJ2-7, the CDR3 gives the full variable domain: EAGVVQSPRYKIIEKKQPVAFWCNPISGHNTLYWYLQNLGQGPELLIRYENEEAVDDSQLPKDRFSAERLKGVDSTLKIQPAELGDSAVYLCASSPGQGVYEQYFGPGTRLTVT.

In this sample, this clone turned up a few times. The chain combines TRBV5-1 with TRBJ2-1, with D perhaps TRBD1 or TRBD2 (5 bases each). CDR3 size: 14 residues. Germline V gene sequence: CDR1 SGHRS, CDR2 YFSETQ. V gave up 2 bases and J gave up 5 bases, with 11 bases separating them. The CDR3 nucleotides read TGCGCCAGCAGCTTTAGGGACGGTAACAATGAGCAGTTCTTC. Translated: CASSFRDGNNEQFF.

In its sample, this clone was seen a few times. The CDR3 reads CASSPGGQTYYGYTF. CDR3 DNA sequence: TGTGCCAGCAGCCCGGGGGGACAGACCTACTATGGCTACACCTTC. The chain has TRBV5-5 and TRBJ1-2, with 7 bases matching TRBD1. The ends lost 4 bases at V and 3 bases at J; junction bases unmatched: 9. The CDR3 contains 15 residues. CDR1 and CDR2 from the germline V gene are SGHKS and YYEKEE (reference sequence).

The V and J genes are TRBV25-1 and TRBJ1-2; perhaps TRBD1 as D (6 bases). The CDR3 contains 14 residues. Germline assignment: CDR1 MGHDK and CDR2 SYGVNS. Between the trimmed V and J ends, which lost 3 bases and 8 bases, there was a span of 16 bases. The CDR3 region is CASSDMGGWGGYTF. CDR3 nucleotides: TGTGCCAGCAGTGATATGGGGGGCTGGGGCGGCTACACCTTC.

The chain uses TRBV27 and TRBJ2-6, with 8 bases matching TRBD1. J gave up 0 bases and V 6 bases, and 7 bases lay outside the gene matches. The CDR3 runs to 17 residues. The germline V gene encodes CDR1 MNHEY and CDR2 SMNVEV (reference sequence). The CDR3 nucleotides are TGTGCCAGCAGCAGGACAGGGATTATCTCTGGGGCCAACGTCCTGACTTTC. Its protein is CASSRTGIISGANVLTF.

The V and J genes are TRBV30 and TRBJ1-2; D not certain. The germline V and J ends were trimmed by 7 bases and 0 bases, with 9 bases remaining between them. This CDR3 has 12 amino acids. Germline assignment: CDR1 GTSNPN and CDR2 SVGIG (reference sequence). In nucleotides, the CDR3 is TGTGCCTTGGACTTTTCTAACTATGGCTACACCTTC. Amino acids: CALDFSNYGYTF.

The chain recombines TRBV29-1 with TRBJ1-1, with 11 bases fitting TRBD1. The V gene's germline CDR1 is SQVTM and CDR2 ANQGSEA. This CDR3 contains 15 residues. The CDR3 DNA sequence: TGCACCGTATACAGGACAGGGGGCACCAACACTGAAGCTTTCTTT. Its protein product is CTVYRTGGTNTEAFF.

CDR3 bases: TGTGCCAGCAGCAGAACAGGGGGCCCGAACACTGAAGCTTTCTTT. This codes for CASSRTGGPNTEAFF. This chain uses TRBV5-4 with TRBJ1-1, with 9 bases matching TRBD1. The junction had 5 bases not matched to a gene; V was cut back by 4 bases and J by 1 base. CDR3 length: 15 amino acids. Germline CDR1 and CDR2: SGHNT and YYREEE (reference sequence).

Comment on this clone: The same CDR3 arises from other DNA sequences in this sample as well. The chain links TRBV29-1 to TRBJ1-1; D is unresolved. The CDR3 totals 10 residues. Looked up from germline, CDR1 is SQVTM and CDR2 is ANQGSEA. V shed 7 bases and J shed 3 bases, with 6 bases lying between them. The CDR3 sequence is CSARDTEAFF. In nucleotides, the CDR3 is TGCAGCGCCAGAGACACTGAAGCTTTCTTT.

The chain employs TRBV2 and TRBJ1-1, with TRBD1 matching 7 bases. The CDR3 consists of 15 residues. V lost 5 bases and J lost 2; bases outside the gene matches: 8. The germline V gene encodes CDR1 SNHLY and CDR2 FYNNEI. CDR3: CASSRQGGPNTEAFF. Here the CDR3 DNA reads TGTGCCAGCAGTCGACAGGGTGGCCCTAACACTGAAGCTTTCTTT.

The CDR3 nucleotides are TGCGCCAGCAGCTTGGGGGTAGGGACAGGGCAATACGAGCAGTACTTC. Translating it yields CASSLGVGTGQYEQYF. The genes are TRBV5-1 and TRBJ2-7, with TRBD1 matching over 9 bases. V dropped 0 bases and J dropped 4; count of bases not matched to a gene: 8. The CDR3 is 16 residues long. Per the germline V gene, CDR1 is SGHRS and CDR2 is YFSETQ.

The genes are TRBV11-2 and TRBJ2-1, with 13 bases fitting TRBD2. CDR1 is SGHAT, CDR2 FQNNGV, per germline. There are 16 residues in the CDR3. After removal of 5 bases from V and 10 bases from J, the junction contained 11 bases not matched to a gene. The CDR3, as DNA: TGTGCCAGCAGCCCCTACCGGACTAGCGGGGGAGAGGAGCAGTTCTTC. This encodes CASSPYRTSGGEEQFF. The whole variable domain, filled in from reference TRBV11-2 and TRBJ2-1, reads EAGVAQSPRYKIIEKRQSVAFWCNPISGHATLYWYQQILGQGPKLLIQFQNNGVVDDSQLPKDRFSAERLKGVDSTLKIQPAKLEDSAVYLCASSPYRTSGGEEQFFGPGTRLTVL.

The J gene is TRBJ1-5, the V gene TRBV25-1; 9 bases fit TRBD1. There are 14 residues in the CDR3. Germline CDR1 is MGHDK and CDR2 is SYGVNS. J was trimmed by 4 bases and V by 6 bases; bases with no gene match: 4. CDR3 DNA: TGTGCCAGCAGAGGACAGGGGAATAATCAGCCCCAGCATTTT. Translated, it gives CASRGQGNNQPQHF.

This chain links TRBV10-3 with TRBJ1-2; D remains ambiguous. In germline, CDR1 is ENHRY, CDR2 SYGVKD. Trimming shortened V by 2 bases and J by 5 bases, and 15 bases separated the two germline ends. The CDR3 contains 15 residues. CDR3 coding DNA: TGTGCCATCAGTGAGGGTGACTCCGGACGGTATGGCTACACCTTC. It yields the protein CAISEGDSGRYGYTF.

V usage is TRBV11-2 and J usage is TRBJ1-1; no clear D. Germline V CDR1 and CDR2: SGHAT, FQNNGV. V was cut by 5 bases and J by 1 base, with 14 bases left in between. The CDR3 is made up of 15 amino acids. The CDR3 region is CASSTTADQNTEAFF. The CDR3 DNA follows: TGTGCCAGCAGCACAACGGCGGACCAGAACACTGAAGCTTTCTTT.

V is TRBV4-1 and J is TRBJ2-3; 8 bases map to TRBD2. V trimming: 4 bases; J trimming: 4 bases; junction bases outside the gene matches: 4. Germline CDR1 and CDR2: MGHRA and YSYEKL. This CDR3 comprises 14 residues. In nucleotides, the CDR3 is TGCGCCAGCAGCCCGGGACTAGACCCAGATACGCAGTATTTT. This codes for CASSPGLDPDTQYF.